This T cell receptor beta chain is from a study of T cell repertoires in cytomegalovirus infection. Study background: It was the public TCR beta signatures that indicated both CMV infection and matching HLA type.

TCRdb passed the reads through MiXCR, listing each CDR3 protein once. The table has some 250,000 distinct CDR3 sequences, roughly 10% seen once. This clonotype was recorded many times. Its target is not known. CDR1 and CDR2 (germline): SGHTA, FQGNSA. There are 15 residues in the CDR3. Losses at the gene ends were 5 bases for V and 3 bases for J; bases not matched to a gene: 5. General study results and limits: CMV-specific TCR beta clonotypes restricted by HLA-C were the ones dominating the ex vivo response. Cumulative frequency of public TCR beta families picked out carriers of CMV plus the relevant HLA.

The clonotype was recovered from a human donor in good health (CMV status not recorded). Some clones in this sample may be carry-over from other donors' samples. V is TRBV7-2 and J is TRBJ1-4; 8 nucleotides match TRBD1. Source material: PBMCs. CDR3 DNA sequence: TGTGCCAGCAGCCTCGACAGGGGTCCTAATGAAAAACTGTTTTTT. Protein product: CASSLDRGPNEKLFF. Variable domain in full (rest from reference TRBV7-2 and TRBJ1-4): GAGVSQSPSNKVTEKGKDVELRCDPISGHTALYWYRQSLGQGLEFLIYFQGNSAPDKSGLPSDRFSAERTGGSVSTLTIQRTQQEDSAVYLCASSLDRGPNEKLFFGSGTQLSVL.